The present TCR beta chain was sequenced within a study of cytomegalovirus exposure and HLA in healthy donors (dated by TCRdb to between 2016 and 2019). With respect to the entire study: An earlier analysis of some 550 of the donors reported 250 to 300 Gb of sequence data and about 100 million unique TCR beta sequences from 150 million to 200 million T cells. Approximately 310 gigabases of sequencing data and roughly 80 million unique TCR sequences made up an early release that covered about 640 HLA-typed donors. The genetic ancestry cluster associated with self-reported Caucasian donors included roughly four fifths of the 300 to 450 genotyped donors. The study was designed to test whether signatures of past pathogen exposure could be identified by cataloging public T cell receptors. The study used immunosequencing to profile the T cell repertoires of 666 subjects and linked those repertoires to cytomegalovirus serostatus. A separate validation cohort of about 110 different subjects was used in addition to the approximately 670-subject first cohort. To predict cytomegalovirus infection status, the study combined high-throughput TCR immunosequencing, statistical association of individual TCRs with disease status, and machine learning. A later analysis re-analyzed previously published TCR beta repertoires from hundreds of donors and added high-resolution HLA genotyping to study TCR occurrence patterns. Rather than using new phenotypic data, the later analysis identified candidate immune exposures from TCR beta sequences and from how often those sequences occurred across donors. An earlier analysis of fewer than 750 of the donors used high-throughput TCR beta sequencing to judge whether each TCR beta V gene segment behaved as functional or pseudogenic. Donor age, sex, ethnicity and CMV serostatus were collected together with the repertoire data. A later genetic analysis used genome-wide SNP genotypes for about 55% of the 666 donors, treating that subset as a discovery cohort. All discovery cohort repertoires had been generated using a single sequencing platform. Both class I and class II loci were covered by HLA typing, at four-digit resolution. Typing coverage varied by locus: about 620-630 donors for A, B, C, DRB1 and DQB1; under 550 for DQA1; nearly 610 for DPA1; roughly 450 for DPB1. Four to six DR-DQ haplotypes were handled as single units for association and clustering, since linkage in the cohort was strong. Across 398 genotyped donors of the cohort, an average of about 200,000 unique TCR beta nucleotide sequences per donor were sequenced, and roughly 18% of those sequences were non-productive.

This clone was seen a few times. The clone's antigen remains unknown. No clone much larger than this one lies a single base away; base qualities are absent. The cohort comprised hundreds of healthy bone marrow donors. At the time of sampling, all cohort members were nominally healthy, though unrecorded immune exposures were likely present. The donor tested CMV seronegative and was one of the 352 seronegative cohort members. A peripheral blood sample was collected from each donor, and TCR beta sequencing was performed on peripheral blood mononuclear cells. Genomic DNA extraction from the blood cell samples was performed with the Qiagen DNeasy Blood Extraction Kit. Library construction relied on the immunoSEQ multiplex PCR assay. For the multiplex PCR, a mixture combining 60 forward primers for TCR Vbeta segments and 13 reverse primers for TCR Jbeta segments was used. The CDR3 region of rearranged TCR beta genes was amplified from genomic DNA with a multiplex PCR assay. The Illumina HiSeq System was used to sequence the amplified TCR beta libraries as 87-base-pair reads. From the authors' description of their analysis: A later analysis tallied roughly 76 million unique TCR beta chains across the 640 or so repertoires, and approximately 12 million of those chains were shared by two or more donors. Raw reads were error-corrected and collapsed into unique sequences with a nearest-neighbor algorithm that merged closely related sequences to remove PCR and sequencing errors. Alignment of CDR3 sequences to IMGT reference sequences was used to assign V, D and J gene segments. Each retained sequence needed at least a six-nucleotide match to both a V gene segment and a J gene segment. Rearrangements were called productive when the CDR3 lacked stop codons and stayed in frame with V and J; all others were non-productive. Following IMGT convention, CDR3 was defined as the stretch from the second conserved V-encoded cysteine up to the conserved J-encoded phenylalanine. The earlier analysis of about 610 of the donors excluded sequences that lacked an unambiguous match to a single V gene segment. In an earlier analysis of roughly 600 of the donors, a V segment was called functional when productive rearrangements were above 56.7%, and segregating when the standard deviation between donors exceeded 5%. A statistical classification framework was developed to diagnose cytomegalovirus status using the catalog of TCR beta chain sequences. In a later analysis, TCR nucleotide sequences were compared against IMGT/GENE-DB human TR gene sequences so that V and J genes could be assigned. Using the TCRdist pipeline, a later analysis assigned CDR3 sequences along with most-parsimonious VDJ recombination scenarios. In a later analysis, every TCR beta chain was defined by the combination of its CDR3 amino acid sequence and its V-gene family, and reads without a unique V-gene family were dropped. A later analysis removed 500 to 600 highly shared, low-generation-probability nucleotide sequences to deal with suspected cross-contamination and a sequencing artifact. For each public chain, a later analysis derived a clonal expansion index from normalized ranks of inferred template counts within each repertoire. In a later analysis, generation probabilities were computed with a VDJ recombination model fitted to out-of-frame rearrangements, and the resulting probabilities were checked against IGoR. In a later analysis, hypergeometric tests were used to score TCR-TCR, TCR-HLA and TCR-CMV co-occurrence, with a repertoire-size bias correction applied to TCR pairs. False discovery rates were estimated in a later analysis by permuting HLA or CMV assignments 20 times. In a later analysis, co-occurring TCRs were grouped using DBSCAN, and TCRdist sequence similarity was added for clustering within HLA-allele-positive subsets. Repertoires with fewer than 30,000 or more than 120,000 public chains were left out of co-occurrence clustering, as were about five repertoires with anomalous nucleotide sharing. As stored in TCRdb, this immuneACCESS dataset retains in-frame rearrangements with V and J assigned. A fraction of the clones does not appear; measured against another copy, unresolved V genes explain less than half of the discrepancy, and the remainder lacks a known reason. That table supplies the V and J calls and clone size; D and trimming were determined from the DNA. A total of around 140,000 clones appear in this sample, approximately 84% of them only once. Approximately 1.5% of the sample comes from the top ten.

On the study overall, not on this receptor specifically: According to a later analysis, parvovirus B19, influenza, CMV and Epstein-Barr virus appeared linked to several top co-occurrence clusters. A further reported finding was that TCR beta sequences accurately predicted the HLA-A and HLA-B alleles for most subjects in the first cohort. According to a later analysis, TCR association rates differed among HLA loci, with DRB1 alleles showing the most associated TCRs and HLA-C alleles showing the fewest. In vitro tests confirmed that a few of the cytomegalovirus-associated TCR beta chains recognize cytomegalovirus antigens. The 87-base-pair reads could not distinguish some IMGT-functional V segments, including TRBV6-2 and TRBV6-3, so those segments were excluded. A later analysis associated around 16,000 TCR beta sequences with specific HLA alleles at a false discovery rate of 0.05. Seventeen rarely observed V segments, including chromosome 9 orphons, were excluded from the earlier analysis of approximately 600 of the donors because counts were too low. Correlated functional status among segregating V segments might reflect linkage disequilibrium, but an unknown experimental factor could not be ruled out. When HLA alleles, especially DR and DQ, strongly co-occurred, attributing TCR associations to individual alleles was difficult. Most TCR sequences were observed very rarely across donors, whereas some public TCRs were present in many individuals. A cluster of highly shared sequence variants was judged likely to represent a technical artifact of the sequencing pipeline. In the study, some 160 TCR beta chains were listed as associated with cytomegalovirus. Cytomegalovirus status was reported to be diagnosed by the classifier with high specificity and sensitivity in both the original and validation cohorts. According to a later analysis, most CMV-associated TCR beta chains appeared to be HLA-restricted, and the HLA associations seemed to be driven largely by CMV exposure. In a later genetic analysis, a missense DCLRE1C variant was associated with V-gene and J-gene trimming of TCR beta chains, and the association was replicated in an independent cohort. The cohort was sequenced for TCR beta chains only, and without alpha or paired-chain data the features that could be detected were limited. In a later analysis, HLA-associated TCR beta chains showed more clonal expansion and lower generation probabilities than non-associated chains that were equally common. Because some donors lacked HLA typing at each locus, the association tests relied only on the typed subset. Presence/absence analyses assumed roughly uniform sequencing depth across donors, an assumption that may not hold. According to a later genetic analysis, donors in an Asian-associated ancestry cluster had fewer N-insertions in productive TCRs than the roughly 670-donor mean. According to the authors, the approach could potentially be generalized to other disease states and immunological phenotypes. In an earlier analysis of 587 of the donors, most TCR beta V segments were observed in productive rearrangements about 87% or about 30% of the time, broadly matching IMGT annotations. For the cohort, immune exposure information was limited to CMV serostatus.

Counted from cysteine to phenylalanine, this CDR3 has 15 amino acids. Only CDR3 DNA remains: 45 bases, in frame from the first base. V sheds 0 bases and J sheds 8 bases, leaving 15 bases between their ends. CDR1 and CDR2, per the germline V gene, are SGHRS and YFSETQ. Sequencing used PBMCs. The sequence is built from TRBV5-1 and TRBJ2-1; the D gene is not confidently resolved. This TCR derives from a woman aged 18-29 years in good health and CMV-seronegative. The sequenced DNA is TGCGCCAGCAGCTTGGCCGCCTTGAGGAGAGATGAGCAGTTCTTC. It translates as CASSLAALRRDEQFF.